The clone carrying this T cell receptor beta chain was detected only a few times. The junction does not match germline at one end; this may be a read error. This record belongs to a study of blood T cells in healthy people across ages. CDR1 SGHTA and CDR2 FQGNSA come from the germline V gene. The CDR3 runs 15 residues. With a J-beta primer mix and a sample-barcoded 5' primer, a second PCR ran roughly 6 to 11 cycles. TCRdb reprocessed the 5' RACE reads via MiXCR and lists one record per CDR3 protein. The table records about 570,000 distinct CDR3 sequences, approximately 30% of them present only once. This rearrangement joins TRBV7-2 to TRBJ1-2; D possibly corresponds to TRBD1 (6 bases). The sequence came from a woman between 65 and 79 years old in good health. The source material was blood. The CDR3 loop is CACSFGKGGGVGYTF. The DNA of the CDR3 is TGTGCCTGCAGCTTCGGAAAAGGAGGGGGGGTCGGCTACACCTTC.